This T cell receptor (beta chain) was observed in a study of T cell repertoires in cytomegalovirus infection. Study at large: Shared public TCR beta signatures pointed to both CMV infection and a matching HLA type. Broader study findings: Clonotypes of TCR beta that were HLA-C-restricted and CMV-specific dominated the ex vivo response. Public TCR beta family frequency separated CMV-and-HLA carriers, including in an independent cohort.

TCRdb itself ran the reads through MiXCR, one entry per CDR3 protein. The table lists approximately 150,000 distinct CDR3 sequences, about 6.3% of them singletons. CDR3 length equals 18 residues. The germline gives CDR1 LNHDA, CDR2 SQIVND (reference sequence). V shed 3 bases, J shed 1 base, and the junction held 9 bases outside the gene matches. This clonotype has more than one count but fewer than ten. Antigen unknown. The TCR comes from a human donor in good health (CMV status not recorded). Some clones in this sample may be carry-over from other donors' samples. Sequencing input: PBMCs. V is TRBV19 and J is TRBJ2-1; 10 bases are a match to TRBD2. The chain's CDR3 is CASSIRSGGAGSYNEQFF. DNA for the CDR3: TGTGCCAGTAGTATTAGGAGCGGGGGGGCCGGGTCCTACAATGAGCAGTTCTTC.